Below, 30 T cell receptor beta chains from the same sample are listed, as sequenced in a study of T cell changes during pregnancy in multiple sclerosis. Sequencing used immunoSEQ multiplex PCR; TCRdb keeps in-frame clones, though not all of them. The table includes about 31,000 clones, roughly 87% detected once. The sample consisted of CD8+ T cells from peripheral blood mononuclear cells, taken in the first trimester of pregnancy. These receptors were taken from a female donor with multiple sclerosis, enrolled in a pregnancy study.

CDR3 nucleotide sequence: TGTGCCACCCAGGACAGGGTCACAGATACGCAGTATTTT. Protein sequence: CATQDRVTDTQYF. This chain joins TRBV28 and TRBJ2-3; TRBD1 agrees at 8 bases. J lost 2 bases, V lost 10 bases, and 5 bases had no gene match. CDR1 and CDR2 (germline): MDHEN, SYDVKM. This CDR3 has 13 residues.

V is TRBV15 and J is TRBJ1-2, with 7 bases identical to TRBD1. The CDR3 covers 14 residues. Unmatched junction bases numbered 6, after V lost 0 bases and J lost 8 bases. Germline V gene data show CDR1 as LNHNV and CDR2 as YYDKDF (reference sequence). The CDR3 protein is CATSRDSTGSGYTF. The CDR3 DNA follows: TGTGCCACCAGCAGAGACTCGACAGGGAGCGGCTACACCTTC.

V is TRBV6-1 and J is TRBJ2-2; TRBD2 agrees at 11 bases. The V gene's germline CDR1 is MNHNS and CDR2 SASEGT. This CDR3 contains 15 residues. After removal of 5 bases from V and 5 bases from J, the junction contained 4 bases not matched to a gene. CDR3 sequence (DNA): TGTGCCAGCAGTTCAACTAGCGGGAGTACCGGGGAGCTGTTTTTT. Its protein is CASSSTSGSTGELFF.

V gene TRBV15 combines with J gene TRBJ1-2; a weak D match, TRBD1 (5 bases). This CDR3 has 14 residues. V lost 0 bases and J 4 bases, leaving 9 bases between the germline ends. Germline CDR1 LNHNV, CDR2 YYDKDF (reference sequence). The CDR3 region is CATSREGGLYGYTF. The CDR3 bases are TGTGCCACCAGCAGAGAGGGGGGTCTCTATGGCTACACCTTC.

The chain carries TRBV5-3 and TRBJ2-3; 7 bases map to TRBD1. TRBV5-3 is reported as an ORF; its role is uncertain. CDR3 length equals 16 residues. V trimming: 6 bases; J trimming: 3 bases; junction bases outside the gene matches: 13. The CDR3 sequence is CARTQLRGQATDTQYF. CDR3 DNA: TGTGCCAGAACCCAGTTACGAGGACAGGCTACAGATACGCAGTATTTT.

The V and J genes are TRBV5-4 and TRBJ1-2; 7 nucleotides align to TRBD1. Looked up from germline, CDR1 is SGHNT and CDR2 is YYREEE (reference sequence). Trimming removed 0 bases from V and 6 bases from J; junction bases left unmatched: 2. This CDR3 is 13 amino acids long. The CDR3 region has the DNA TGTGCCAGCAGCTTGGCCGGGACAGATGGCTACACCTTC. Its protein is CASSLAGTDGYTF. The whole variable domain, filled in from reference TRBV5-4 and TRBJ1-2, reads ETGVTQSPTHLIKTRGQQVTLRCSSQSGHNTVSWYQQALGQGPQFIFQYYREEENGRGNFPPRFSGLQFPNYSSELNVNALELDDSALYLCASSLAGTDGYTFGSGTRLTVV.

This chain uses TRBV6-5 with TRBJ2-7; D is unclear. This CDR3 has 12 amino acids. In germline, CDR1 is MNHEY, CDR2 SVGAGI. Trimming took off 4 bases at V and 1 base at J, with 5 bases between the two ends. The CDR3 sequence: CASSSLSYEQYF. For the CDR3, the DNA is TGTGCCAGCAGTTCCCTTTCCTACGAGCAGTACTTC.

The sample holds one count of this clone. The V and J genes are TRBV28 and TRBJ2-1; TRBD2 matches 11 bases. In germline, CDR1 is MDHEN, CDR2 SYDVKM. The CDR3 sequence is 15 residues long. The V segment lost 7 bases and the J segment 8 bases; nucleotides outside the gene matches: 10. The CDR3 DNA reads TGTGCCAGCATCCCCCTAGCGGGAGGCTTCGATGAGCAGTTCTTC. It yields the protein CASIPLAGGFDEQFF.

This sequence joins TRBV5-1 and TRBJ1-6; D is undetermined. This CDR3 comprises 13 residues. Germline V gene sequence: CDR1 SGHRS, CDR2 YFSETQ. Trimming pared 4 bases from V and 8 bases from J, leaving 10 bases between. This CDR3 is CASSLYGDSPLHF. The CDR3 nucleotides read TGCGCCAGCAGCCTTTACGGGGATTCACCCCTCCACTTT.

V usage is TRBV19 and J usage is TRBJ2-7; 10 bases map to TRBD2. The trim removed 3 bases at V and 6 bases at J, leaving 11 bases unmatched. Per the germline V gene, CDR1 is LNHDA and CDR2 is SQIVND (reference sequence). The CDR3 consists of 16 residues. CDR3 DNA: TGTGCCAGTAGTATGTCGGTAGCGGGAGGAATTGGCGAGCAGTACTTC. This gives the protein CASSMSVAGGIGEQYF.

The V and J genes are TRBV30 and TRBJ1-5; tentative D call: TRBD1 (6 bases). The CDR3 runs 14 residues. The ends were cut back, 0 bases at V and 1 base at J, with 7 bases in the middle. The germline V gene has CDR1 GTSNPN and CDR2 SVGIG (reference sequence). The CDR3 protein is CAWSVGQSNQPQHF. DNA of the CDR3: TGTGCCTGGAGTGTAGGACAGAGCAATCAGCCCCAGCATTTT.

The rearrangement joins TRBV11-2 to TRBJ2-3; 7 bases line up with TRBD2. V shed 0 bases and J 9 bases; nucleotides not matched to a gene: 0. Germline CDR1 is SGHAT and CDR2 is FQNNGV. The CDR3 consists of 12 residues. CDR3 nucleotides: TGTGCCAGCAGCTTAGAGACTAGCACGCAGTATTTT. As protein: CASSLETSTQYF.

CDR3 sequence: CASSWGREAEQYF. The CDR3 DNA sequence: TGTGCCAGCAGTTGGGGCAGGGAGGCCGAGCAGTACTTC. This chain connects TRBV27 to TRBJ2-7, with D maybe TRBD2 (6 bases). The CDR3 covers 13 residues. From germline, CDR1 is MNHEY and CDR2 SMNVEV (reference sequence). Trimming shortened V by 4 bases and J by 6 bases, and 13 bases separated the two germline ends.

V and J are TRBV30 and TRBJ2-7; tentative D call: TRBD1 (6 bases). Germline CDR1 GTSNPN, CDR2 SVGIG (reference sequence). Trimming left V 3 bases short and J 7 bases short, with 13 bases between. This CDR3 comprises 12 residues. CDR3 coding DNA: TGTGCCTGGAGACTTTCAGGGGTGGAGCAGTACTTC. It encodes CAWRLSGVEQYF.

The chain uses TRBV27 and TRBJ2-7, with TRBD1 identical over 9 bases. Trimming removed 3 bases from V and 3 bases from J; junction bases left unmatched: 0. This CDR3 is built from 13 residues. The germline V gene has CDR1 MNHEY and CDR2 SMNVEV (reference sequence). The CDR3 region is CASSLTGGYEQYF. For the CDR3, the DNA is TGTGCCAGCAGTTTGACAGGGGGCTACGAGCAGTACTTC.

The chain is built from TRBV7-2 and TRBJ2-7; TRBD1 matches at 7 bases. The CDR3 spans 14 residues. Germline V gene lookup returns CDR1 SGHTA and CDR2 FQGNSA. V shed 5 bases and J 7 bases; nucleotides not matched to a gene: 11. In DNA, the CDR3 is TGTGCCAGCAGCGAACAGGGGTCGTGGAGTGAGCAGTACTTC. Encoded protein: CASSEQGSWSEQYF.

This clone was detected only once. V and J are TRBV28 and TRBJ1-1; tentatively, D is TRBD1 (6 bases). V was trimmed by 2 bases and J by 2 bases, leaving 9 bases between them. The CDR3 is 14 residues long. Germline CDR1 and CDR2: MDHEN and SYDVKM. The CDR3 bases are TGTGCCAGCAGTTTAGCAGGGGATAACACTGAAGCTTTCTTT. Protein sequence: CASSLAGDNTEAFF.

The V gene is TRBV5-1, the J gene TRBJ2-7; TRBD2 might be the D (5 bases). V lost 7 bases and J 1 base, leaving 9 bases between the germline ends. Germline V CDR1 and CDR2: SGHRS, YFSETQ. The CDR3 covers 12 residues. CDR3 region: CASRTGSYEQYF. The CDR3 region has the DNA TGCGCCAGCCGGACGGGATCCTACGAGCAGTACTTC.

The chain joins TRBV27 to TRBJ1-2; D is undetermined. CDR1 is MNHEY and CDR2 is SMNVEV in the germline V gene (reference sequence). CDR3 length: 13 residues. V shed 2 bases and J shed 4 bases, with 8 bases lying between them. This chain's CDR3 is CASSLHRSYGYTF. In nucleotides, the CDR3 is TGTGCCAGCAGTTTACACCGCAGCTATGGCTACACCTTC.

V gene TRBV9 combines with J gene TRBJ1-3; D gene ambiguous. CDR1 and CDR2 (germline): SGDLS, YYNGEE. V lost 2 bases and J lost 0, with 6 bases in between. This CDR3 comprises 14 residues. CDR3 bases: TGTGCCAGCAGCGTGTCGGGCTCTGGAAACACCATATATTTT. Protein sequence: CASSVSGSGNTIYF.

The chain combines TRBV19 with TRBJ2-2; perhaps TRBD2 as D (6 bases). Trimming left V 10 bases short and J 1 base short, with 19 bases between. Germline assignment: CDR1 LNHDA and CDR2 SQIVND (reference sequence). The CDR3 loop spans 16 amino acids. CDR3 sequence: CATEGVAGLNTGELFF. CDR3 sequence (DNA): TGTGCCACCGAAGGGGTGGCGGGACTGAACACCGGGGAGCTGTTTTTT.

This chain's CDR3 is CASSNGGKGYTF. The CDR3 coding sequence is TGTGCCAGCAGTAATGGGGGGAAGGGCTACACCTTC. The genes are TRBV7-3 and TRBJ1-2, with D possibly TRBD1 on 5 matching bases. V was trimmed by 6 bases and J by 8 bases, leaving 13 bases between them. The CDR3 is made up of 12 amino acids. Germline CDR1 SGHTA, CDR2 FQGTGA.

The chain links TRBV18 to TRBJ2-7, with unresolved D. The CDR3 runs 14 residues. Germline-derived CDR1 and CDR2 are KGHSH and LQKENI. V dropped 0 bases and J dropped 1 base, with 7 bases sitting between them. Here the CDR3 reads CASSPPVASYEQYF. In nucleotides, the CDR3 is TGTGCCAGCTCACCACCAGTTGCGTCCTACGAGCAGTACTTC.

The CDR3: CASSADRGPEAFF. In DNA form, the CDR3 reads TGTGCCAGCTCGGCGGACAGGGGCCCTGAAGCTTTCTTT. V is TRBV18 and J is TRBJ1-1; 9 nucleotides line up with TRBD1. Germline V gene sequence: CDR1 KGHSH, CDR2 LQKENI. The V and J ends lost 6 bases and 6 bases, in that order; junction bases with no gene match: 5. This CDR3 comprises 13 residues.

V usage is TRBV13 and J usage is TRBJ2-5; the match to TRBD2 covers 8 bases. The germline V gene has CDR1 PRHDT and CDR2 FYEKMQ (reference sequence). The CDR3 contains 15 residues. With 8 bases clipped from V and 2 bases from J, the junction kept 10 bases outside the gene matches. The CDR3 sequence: CASAGGGMGQETQYF. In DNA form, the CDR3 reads TGTGCCAGCGCGGGAGGCGGGATGGGTCAAGAGACCCAGTACTTC.

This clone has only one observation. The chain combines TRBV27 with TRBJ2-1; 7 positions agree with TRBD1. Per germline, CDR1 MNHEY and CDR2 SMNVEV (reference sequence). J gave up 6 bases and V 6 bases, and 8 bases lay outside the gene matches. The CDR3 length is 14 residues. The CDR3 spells CASRFEGAPNEQFF. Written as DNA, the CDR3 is TGTGCCAGCAGGTTCGAGGGGGCGCCCAATGAGCAGTTCTTC.

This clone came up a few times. CDR3 sequence reads: CASSQAHYEQYF. CDR3 coding DNA: TGTGCCAGCAGCCAGGCCCACTACGAGCAGTACTTC. The V and J genes are TRBV14 and TRBJ2-7; D not resolved. CDR1 and CDR2 (germline): SGHDN, FVKESK. V was shortened by 3 bases and J by 3 bases, with 6 bases between the two germline ends. This CDR3 comprises 12 residues.

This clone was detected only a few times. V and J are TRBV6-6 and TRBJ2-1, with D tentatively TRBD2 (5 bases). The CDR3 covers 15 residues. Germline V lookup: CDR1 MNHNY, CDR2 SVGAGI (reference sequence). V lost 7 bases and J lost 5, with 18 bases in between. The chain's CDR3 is CASIALTTIDNEQFF. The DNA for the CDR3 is TGTGCCAGCATTGCGTTGACTACAATAGACAATGAGCAGTTCTTC.

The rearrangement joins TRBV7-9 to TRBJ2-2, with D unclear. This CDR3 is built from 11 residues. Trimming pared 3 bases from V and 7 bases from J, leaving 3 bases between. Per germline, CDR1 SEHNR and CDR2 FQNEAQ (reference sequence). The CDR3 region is CASSFYGELFF. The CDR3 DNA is TGTGCCAGCAGCTTCTACGGGGAGCTGTTTTTT.

This CDR3 is CASSSDRERGQPQHF. The CDR3 DNA reads TGTGCCAGCAGCAGTGACAGGGAGAGAGGGCAGCCCCAGCATTTT. The J gene is TRBJ1-5, the V gene TRBV7-9; the match to TRBD1 covers 7 bases. The CDR3 sequence is 15 residues long. Germline V CDR1 and CDR2: SEHNR, FQNEAQ (reference sequence). J lost 7 bases, V lost 5 bases, and 11 bases had no gene match.